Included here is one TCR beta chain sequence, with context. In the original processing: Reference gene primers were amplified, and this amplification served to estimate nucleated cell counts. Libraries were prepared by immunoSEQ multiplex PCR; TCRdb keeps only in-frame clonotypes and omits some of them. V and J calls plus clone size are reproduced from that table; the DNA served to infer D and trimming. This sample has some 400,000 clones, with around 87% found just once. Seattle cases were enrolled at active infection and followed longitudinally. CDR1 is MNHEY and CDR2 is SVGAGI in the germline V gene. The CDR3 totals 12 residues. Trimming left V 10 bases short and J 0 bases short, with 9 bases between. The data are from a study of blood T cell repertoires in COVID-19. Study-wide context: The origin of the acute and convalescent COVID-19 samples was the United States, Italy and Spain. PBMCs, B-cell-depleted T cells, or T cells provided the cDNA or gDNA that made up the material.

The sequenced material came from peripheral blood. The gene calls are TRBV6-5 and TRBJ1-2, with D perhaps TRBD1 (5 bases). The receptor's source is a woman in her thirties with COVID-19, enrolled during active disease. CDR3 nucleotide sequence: TGTGCCACTGTCAGGGCTAACTATGGCTACACCTTC. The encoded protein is CATVRANYGYTF.